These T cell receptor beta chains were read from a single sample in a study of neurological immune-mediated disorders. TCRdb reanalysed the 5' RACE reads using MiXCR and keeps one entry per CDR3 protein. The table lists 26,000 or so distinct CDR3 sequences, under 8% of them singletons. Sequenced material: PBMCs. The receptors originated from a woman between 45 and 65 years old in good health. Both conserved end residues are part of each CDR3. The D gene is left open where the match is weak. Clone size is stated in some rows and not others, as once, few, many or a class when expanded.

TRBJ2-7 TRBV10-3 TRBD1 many CAISEGQGIYEQYF TGTGCCATCAGTGAAGGACAGGGTATCTACGAGCAGTACTTC
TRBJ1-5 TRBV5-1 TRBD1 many CASSPDRGGNQPQHF TGCGCCAGCAGCCCGGACAGGGGAGGCAATCAGCCCCAGCATTTT
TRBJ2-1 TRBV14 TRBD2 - CASKTSGGGHEQFF TGTGCCAGCAAGACTAGCGGGGGTGGCCATGAGCAGTTCTTC
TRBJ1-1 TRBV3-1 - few CASRSLTAVNTEAFF TGTGCCAGCAGGTCCCTGACGGCGGTGAACACTGAAGCTTTCTTT
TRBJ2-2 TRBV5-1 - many CASTEGNTGELFF TGCGCCAGCACCGAGGGAAACACCGGGGAGCTGTTTTTT
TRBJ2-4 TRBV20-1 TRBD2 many CAGGTENIQYF TGCGCGGGGGGGACAGAAAACATTCAGTACTTC
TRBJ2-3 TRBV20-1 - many CSATGDTQYF TGCAGTGCCACCGGAGATACGCAGTATTTT
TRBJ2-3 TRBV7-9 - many CASSLVGGTQYF TGTGCCAGCAGCTTAGTAGGGGGTACGCAGTATTTT
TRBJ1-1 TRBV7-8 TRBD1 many CASSLTGESTEAFF TGTGCCAGCAGCCTGACAGGGGAAAGCACTGAAGCTTTCTTT
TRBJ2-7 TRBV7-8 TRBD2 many CASSLGASGRLYEQYF TGTGCCAGCAGCTTAGGGGCCAGCGGGAGGCTCTACGAGCAGTACTTC
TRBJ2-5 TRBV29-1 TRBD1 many CSFQPGQGAGTQYF TGCAGCTTCCAACCGGGACAGGGGGCTGGGACCCAGTACTTC
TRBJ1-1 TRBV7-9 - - CASSLDVGANTEAFF TGTGCCAGCAGCTTAGACGTGGGGGCCAACACTGAAGCTTTCTTT
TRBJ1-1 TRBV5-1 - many CASSLGEVNTEAFF TGCGCCAGCAGCTTGGGGGAGGTGAACACTGAAGCTTTCTTT
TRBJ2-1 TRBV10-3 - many CAISVPSPKSSYNEQFF TGTGCCATCAGTGTTCCTAGCCCTAAGAGCTCCTACAATGAGCAGTTCTTC
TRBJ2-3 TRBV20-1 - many CSASSQGNTDTQYF TGCAGTGCTAGCTCGCAGGGCAACACAGATACGCAGTATTTT
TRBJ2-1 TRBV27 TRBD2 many CASSLRGGGGSYNEQFF TGTGCCAGCAGTTTACGTGGGGGGGGGGGCTCCTACAATGAGCAGTTCTTC
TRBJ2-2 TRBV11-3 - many CASTEDSNTGELFF TGTGCCAGCACCGAGGACTCGAACACCGGGGAGCTGTTTTTT
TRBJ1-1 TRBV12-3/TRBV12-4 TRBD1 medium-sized CASSLTGGSEAFF TGTGCCAGCAGTTTAACAGGGGGGTCTGAAGCTTTCTTT
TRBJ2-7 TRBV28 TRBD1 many CASSLPRGHYEQYF TGTGCCAGCAGTTTACCCAGGGGGCACTACGAGCAGTACTTC
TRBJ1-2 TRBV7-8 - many CASSLDGVRDGYTF TGTGCCAGCAGCTTAGATGGGGTCAGGGATGGCTACACCTTC
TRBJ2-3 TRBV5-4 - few CASTPLAGDTQYF TGTGCCAGCACCCCCCTTGCAGGAGATACGCAGTATTTT
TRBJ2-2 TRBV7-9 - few CASMIPGRKKDGELFF TGTGCCAGCATGATCCCGGGACGCAAAAAGGACGGGGAGCTGTTTTTT
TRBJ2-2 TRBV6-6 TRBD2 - CASTLGLAGAGELFF TGTGCCAGCACCCTTGGGCTAGCGGGAGCCGGGGAGCTGTTTTTT
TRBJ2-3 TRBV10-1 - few CASSGGGGGPDTQYF TGCGCCAGCAGTGGGGGAGGTGGCGGACCAGATACGCAGTATTTT
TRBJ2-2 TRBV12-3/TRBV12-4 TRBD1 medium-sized CASREDRGPPGELFF TGTGCCAGCAGGGAAGACAGGGGGCCCCCCGGGGAGCTGTTTTTT
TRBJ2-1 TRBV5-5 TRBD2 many CASSFSPSGRYEQFF TGTGCCAGCAGCTTCTCACCTAGCGGGAGATATGAGCAGTTCTTC